A single sample gave rise to the 9 T cell receptor beta chains below, sequenced in a study of regulatory T cells in long-lasting Graves disease. Researchers made TCR beta libraries by using iRepertoire HTBI primers and running Arm-PCR on CDR3 regions. TCRdb ran MiXCR on the multiplex PCR reads and lists one entry per CDR3 protein. In the table there are under 300,000 distinct CDR3 sequences, 20% to 25% of which are singletons. Time point denoted: newly diagnosed GD, antithyroid drugs for less than 3 months. PBMC RNA served as the TCR library source. Sequences were derived from peripheral blood mononuclear cells (PBMCs), sampled at new diagnosis, from a patient treated with antithyroid drugs. Source of these receptors: a female donor with Graves disease.

V and J are TRBV30 and TRBJ1-1, with 8 bases fitting TRBD1. The CDR3 is made up of 15 amino acids. In germline, CDR1 is GTSNPN, CDR2 SVGIG (reference sequence). With V trimmed by 1 base and J by 1 base, 5 bases remained unmatched. Here the CDR3 reads CAWSDLGQGNTEAFF. In DNA form, the CDR3 reads TGTGCCTGGAGTGACCTCGGACAGGGGAACACTGAAGCTTTCTTT.

This clonotype turned up a few times. A read error may account for a junction end that differs from germline. The rearrangement links TRBV6-1 to TRBJ1-1, with D perhaps matching TRBD1 (5 bases). CDR1 and CDR2 (germline): MNHNS, SASEGT. The CDR3 runs 12 residues. The chain's CDR3 is CTSKGPWEAAFF. In nucleotides, the CDR3 is TGTACCAGCAAGGGGCCCTGGGAGGCAGCTTTCTTT.

At least ten counts were recorded for this clonotype. This chain joins TRBV6-9 and TRBJ1-4; 7 bases fit TRBD1. V lost 2 bases and J lost 7; bases outside the gene matches: 13. CDR1 is MNHGY, CDR2 SVAAGI, per germline. This CDR3 comprises 17 residues. The CDR3 protein is CASSYPPGQEQIEKLFF. The CDR3, as DNA: TGTGCCAGCAGTTATCCCCCCGGACAGGAGCAAATTGAAAAACTGTTTTTT.

This clonotype was recorded many times. V gene TRBV7-6 combines with J gene TRBJ2-2; tentative D call: TRBD2 (5 bases). V lost 5 bases, J lost 7 bases, and 11 bases lay in between. Germline CDR1 is SGHVS and CDR2 is FNYEAQ. There are 13 residues in the CDR3. The CDR3: CASSHPGVGELFF. The DNA for the CDR3 is TGTGCCAGCAGCCACCCCGGGGTCGGGGAGCTGTTTTTT.

This clonotype was seen many times. This chain uses TRBV6-5 with TRBJ1-1; no definite D call. CDR3 length: 15 residues. CDR1 and CDR2 from the germline V gene are MNHEY and SVGAGI. Trimming cost V 0 bases and J 4 bases, with 12 bases left between them. DNA of the CDR3: TGTGCCAGCAGTTACTCCCCGACGTCGGGCACTGAAGCTTTCTTT. Its protein product is CASSYSPTSGTEAFF.

This rearrangement joins TRBV28 to TRBJ1-4; possibly TRBD1 for D (6 bases). Trimming stripped 8 bases from V and 7 bases from J, with 14 bases between. The germline gives CDR1 MDHEN, CDR2 SYDVKM. The CDR3 has 13 residues. Here the CDR3 DNA reads TGTGCCAGCGGGGGAGGGGGTTTTGAAAAACTGTTTTTT. Translating gives CASGGGGFEKLFF.

This clonotype was counted at least ten times. This chain links TRBV9 with TRBJ1-2, with 7 bases aligning to TRBD1. The CDR3 runs 14 residues. The junction had 4 bases not matched to a gene; V was cut back by 1 base and J by 4 bases. CDR1 and CDR2 (germline): SGDLS, YYNGEE. CDR3 DNA sequence: TGTGCCAGCAGCGTAAACAGGGGACCCTATGGCTACACCTTC. Its translation: CASSVNRGPYGYTF.

This clonotype was picked up many times. The chain joins TRBV24-1 to TRBJ2-1, with 10 nucleotides matching TRBD2. With V trimmed by 7 bases and J by 7 bases, 6 bases remained unmatched. Germline V gives CDR1 KGHDR, CDR2 SFDVKD. This CDR3 spans 14 amino acids. The CDR3 protein is CATSFTSGTNEQFF. The CDR3 region has the DNA TGTGCCACCAGCTTTACTAGCGGGACTAATGAGCAGTTCTTC.

There are many counts of this clonotype. The chain employs TRBV7-3 and TRBJ2-3; unclear D gene. CDR1 and CDR2 from the germline V gene are SGHTA and FQGTGA. The CDR3 sequence is 14 residues long. Trimming removed 5 bases at V and 2 bases at J, with 11 bases between. The CDR3 here is CASSIEGNTDTQYF. CDR3 bases: TGTGCCAGCAGCATAGAAGGGAACACAGATACGCAGTATTTT.